This T cell receptor (beta chain) was recorded in a study of regulatory T cells in long-lasting Graves disease. Time point noted: newly diagnosed GD, antithyroid drugs for less than 3 months. Researchers made the TCR library from RNA that was extracted from PBMCs. Libraries of TCR beta came from iRepertoire HTBI primers plus Arm-PCR of CDR3 regions. TCRdb itself ran the multiplex PCR reads through MiXCR, one entry per CDR3 protein. This table holds more than 350,000 distinct CDR3 sequences, 15% found once. Germline lookup yields CDR1 GTSNPN and CDR2 SVGIG (reference sequence). The CDR3 runs to 19 residues. Trimming cost V 1 base and J 0 bases; bases outside gene matches: 13. The same sample was also studied in work on T cells in Graves' hyperthyroidism and ophthalmopathy.

This sequence joins TRBV30 and TRBJ2-1; 9 bases fit TRBD2. Here the sequenced sample was peripheral blood mononuclear cells (PBMCs), taken at new diagnosis, from a patient treated with antithyroid drugs. This sequence originates from a woman between 25 and 40 years old with Graves disease. The CDR3 protein is CAWSGLAEAKGPSYNEQFF. CDR3 DNA sequence: TGTGCCTGGAGTGGACTAGCGGAGGCTAAGGGGCCCTCCTACAATGAGCAGTTCTTC.